Reported below is one T cell receptor (beta chain). These data come from a study of blood T cell repertoires in COVID-19. As for the study in general: Sites across the United States, Italy and Spain contributed samples from acute and convalescent COVID-19. PBMCs, B-cell-depleted T cells, or T cells were the source of the cDNA or gDNA that made up the material.

The assay was immunoSEQ multiplex PCR, and TCRdb's table has in-frame clones only and misses some. The table records 250,000 or so clones, 88% of them present only once. The CDR3 runs to 13 residues. V dropped 0 bases and J dropped 6 bases, with 6 bases sitting between them. Germline V gene data show CDR1 as LGHDT and CDR2 as YNNKEL (reference sequence). The sequencing input was peripheral blood. This chain connects TRBV3-1 (or the pseudogene TRBV3-2) to TRBJ1-5; the D is unclear. This TCR was sampled from an older woman with acute or convalescent COVID-19. CDR3 protein: CASSQDMAQPQHF. As DNA, the CDR3 is TGTGCCAGCAGCCAAGATATGGCTCAGCCCCAGCATTTT.